This T cell receptor beta chain is drawn from a study of blood T cell repertoires in COVID-19. Study background: COVID-19 samples collected from the United States, Italy and Spain covered acute and convalescent phases. Sources were T cells, B-cell-depleted T cells, or PBMCs; the material itself was cDNA or gDNA.

Original processing methods: Reference gene primer amplification in the assay estimated nucleated cell counts. TCRdb's table, derived via immunoSEQ multiplex PCR, lists solely in-frame clones and lacks some. For V, J and clone size, that table is used; D and trimming come from the DNA. Of about 500,000 clones in the sample, about 89% are singletons; the top ten hold roughly 7.3%. This sequence was found in a woman aged 45-65 years with COVID-19, enrolled during active disease. Sequencing used peripheral blood.

The DNA for the CDR3 is TGTGCCAGCAGCGTCCCCGGCCAGGCAAGTGGCTACACCTTC. It is translated as CASSVPGQASGYTF. The chain is built from TRBV9 and TRBJ1-2; no clear D gene. The CDR3 is 14 amino acids. The germline V and J ends were trimmed by 2 bases and 7 bases, with 15 bases remaining between them. CDR1 is SGDLS and CDR2 is YYNGEE in the germline V gene.